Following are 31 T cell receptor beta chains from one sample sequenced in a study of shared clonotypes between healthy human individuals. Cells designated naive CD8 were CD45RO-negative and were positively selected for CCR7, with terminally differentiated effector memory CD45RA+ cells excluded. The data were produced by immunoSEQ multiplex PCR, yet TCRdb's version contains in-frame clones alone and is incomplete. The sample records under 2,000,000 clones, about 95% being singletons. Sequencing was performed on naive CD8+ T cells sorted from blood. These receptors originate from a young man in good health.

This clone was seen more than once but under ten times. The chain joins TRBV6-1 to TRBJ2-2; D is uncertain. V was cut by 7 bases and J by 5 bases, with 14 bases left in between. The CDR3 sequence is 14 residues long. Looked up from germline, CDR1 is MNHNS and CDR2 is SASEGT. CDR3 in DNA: TGTGCCAGCAAATCGGAGCTGGAGACCGGGGAGCTGTTTTTT. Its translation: CASKSELETGELFF.

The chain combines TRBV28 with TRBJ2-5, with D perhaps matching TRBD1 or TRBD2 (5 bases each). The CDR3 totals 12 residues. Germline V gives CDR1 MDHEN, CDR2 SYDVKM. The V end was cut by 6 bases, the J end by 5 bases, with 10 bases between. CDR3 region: CASSGDGETQYF. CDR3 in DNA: TGTGCCAGCAGCGGGGACGGGGAGACCCAGTACTTC.

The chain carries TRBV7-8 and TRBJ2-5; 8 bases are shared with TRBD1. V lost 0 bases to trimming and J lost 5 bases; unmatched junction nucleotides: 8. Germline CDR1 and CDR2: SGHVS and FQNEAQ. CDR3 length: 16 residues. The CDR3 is CASSLAPDRAEETQYF. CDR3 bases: TGTGCCAGCAGCTTAGCCCCGGACAGGGCCGAGGAGACCCAGTACTTC.

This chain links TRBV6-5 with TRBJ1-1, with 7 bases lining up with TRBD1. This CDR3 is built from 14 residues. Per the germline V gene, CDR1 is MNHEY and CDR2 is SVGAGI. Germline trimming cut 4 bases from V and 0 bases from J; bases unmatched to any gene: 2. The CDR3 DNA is TGTGCCAGCAGTTCAACAGGGGTGAACACTGAAGCTTTCTTT. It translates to CASSSTGVNTEAFF.

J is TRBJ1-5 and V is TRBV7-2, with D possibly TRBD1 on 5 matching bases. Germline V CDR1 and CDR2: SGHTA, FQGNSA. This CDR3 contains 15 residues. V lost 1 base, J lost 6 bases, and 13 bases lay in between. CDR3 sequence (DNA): TGTGCCAGCAGCTTAGGGCAGGGTGTCGGTCAGCCCCAGCATTTT. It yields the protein CASSLGQGVGQPQHF.

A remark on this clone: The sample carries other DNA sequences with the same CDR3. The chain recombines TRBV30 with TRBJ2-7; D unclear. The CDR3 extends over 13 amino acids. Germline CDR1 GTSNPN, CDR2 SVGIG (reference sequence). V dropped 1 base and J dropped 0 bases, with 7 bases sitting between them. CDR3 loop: CAWSDGSSYEQYF. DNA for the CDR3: TGTGCCTGGAGTGACGGCAGCTCCTACGAGCAGTACTTC.

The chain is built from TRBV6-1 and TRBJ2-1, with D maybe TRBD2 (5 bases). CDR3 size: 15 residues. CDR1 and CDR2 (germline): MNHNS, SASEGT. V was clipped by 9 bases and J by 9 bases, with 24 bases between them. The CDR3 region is CASVPWASQPPEQFF. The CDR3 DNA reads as TGTGCCAGTGTCCCTTGGGCTAGCCAGCCTCCTGAGCAGTTCTTC.

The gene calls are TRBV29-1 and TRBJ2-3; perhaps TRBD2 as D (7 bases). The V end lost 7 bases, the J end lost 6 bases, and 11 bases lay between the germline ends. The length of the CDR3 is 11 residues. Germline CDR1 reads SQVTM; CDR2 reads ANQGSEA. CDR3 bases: TGCAGCGCCGAGGGGGGGGATACGCAGTATTTT. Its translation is CSAEGGDTQYF.

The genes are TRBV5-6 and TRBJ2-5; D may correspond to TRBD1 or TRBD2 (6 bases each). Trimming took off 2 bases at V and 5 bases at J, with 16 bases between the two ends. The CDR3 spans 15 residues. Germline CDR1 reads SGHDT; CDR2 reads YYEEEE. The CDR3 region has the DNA TGTGCCAGCAGCTTTCCCCGGGGGCTTCAGGAGACCCAGTACTTC. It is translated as CASSFPRGLQETQYF.

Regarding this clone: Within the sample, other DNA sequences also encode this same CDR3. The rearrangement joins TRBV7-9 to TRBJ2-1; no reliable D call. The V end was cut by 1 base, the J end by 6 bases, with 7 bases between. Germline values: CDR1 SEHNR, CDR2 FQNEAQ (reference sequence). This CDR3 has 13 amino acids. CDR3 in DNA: TGTGCCAGCAGCTTAGTCGGATCCAATGAGCAGTTCTTC. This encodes CASSLVGSNEQFF.

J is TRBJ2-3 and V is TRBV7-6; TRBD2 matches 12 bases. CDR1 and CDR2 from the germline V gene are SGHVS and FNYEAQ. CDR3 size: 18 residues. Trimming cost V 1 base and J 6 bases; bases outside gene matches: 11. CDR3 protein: CASSLVHMGLAGGDTQYF. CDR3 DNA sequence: TGTGCCAGCAGCTTAGTTCATATGGGTCTAGCGGGAGGGGATACGCAGTATTTT.

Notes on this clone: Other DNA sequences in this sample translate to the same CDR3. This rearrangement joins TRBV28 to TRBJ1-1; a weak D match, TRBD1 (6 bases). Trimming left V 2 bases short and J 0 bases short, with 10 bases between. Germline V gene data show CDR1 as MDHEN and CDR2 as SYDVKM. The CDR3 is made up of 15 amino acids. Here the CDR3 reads CASSLRGPLNTEAFF. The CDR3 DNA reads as TGTGCCAGCAGTTTACGGGGGCCATTGAACACTGAAGCTTTCTTT.

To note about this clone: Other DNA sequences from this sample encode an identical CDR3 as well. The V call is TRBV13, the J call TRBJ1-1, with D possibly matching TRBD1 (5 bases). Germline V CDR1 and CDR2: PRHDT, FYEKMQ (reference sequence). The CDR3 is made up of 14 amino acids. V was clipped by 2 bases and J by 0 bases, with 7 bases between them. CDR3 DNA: TGTGCCAGCAGCTTACAGGGACTGAACACTGAAGCTTTCTTT. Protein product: CASSLQGLNTEAFF.

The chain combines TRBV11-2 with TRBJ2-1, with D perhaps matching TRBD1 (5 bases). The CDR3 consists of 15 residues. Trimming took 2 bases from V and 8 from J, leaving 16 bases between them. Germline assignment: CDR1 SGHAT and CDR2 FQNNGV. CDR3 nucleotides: TGTGCCAGCAGCTTATGGGCAGGGTTAAGGGATGAGCAGTTCTTC. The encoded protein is CASSLWAGLRDEQFF.

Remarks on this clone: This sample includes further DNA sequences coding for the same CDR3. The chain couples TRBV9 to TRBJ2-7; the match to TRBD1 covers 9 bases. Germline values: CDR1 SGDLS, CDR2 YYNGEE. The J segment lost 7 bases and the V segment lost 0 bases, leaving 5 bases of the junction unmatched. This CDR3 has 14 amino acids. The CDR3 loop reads CASSVGGGTGEQYF. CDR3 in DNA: TGTGCCAGCAGCGTAGGGGGAGGGACAGGGGAGCAGTACTTC.

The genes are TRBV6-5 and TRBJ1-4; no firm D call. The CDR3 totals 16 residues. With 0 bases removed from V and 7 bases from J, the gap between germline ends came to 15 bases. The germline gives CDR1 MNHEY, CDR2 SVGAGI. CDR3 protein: CASSYSNVLRGEKLFF. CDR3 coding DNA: TGTGCCAGCAGTTACTCGAACGTTTTGAGAGGTGAAAAACTGTTTTTT.

The CDR3 is CASSLDPRLGEKLFF. The CDR3 nucleotides are TGCGCCAGCAGCTTGGACCCAAGGTTGGGCGAAAAACTGTTTTTT. V is TRBV5-1 and J is TRBJ1-4; D gene ambiguous. V was shortened by 0 bases and J by 8 bases, with 14 bases between the two germline ends. Germline V gives CDR1 SGHRS, CDR2 YFSETQ. This CDR3 has 15 residues.

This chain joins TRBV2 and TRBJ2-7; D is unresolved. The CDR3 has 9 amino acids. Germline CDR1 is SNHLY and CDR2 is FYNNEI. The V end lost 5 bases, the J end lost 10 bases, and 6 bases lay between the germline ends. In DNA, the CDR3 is TGTGCCAGCAGTTTGGACCAGTACTTC. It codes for CASSLDQYF.

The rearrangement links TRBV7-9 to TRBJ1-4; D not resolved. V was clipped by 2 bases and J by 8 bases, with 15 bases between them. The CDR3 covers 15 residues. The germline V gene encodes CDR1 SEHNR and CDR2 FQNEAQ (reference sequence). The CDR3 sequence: CASSLKTRVGEKLFF. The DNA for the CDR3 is TGTGCCAGCAGCTTAAAGACGAGGGTCGGAGAAAAACTGTTTTTT.

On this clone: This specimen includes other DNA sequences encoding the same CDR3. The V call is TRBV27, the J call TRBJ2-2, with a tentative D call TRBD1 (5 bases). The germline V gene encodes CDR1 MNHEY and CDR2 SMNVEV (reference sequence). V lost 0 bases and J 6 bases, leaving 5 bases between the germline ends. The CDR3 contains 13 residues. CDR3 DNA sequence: TGTGCCAGCAGTTTATCAGGGGCCGGGGAGCTGTTTTTT. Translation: CASSLSGAGELFF.

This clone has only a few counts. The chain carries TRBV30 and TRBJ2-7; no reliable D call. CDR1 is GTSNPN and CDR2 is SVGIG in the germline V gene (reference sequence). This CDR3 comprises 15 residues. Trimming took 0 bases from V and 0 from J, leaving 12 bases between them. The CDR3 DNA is TGTGCCTGGAGTGTAAGGCACGGTAGCTCCTACGAGCAGTACTTC. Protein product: CAWSVRHGSSYEQYF.

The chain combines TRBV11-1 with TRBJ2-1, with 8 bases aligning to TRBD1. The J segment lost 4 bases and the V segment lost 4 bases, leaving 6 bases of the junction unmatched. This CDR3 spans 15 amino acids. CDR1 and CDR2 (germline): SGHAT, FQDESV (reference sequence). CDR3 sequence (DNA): TGTGCCAGCAGCTCAGGGACAGGAGGTTACAATGAGCAGTTCTTC. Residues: CASSSGTGGYNEQFF.

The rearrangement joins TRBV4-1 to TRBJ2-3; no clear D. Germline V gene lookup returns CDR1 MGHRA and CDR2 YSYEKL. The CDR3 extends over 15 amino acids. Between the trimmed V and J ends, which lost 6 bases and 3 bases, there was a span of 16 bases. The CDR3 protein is CASRAVEVRTDTQYF. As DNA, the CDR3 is TGCGCCAGCAGGGCTGTTGAGGTTAGGACAGATACGCAGTATTTT.

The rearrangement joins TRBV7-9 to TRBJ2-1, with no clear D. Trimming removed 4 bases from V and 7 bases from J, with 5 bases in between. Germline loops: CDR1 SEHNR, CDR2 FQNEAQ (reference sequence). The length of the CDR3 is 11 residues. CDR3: CASSWTNEQFF. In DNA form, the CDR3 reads TGTGCCAGCAGCTGGACGAATGAGCAGTTCTTC.

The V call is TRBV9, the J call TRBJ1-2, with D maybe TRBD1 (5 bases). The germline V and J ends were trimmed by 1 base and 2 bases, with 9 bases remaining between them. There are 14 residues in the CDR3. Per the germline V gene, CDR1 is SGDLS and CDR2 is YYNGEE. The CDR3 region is CASSVTGTNYGYTF. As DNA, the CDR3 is TGTGCCAGCAGCGTAACCGGGACCAACTATGGCTACACCTTC.

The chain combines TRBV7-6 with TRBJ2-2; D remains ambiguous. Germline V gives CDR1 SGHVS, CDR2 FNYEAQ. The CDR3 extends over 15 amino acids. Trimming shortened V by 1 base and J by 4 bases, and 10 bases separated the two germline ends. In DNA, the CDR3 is TGTGCCAGCAGCTTAGGGGGTCTTCCCACCGGGGAGCTGTTTTTT. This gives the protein CASSLGGLPTGELFF.

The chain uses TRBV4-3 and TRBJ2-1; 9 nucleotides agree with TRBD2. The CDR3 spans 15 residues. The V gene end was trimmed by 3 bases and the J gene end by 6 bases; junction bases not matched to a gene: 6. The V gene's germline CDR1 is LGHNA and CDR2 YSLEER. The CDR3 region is CASSHVAGVGNEQFF. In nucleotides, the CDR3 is TGCGCCAGCAGCCATGTAGCGGGAGTTGGCAATGAGCAGTTCTTC.

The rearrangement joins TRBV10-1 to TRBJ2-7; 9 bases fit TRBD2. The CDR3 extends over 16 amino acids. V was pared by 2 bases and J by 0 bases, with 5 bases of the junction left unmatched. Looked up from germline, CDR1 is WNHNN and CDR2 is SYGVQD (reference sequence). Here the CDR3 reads CASSENRLADSYEQYF. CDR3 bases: TGCGCCAGCAGTGAGAATCGACTAGCGGACTCCTACGAGCAGTACTTC.

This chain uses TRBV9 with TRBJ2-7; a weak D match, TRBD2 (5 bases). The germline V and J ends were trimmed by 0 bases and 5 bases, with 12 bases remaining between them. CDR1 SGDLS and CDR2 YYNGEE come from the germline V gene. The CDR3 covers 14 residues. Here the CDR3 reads CASSVEGASDEQYF. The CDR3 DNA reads TGTGCCAGCAGCGTAGAGGGAGCGAGCGACGAGCAGTACTTC. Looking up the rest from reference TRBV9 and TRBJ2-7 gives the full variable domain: DSGVTQTPKHLITATGQRVTLRCSPRSGDLSVYWYQQSLDQGLQFLIQYYNGEERAKGNILERFSAQQFPDLHSELNLSSLELGDSALYFCASSVEGASDEQYFGPGTRLTVT.

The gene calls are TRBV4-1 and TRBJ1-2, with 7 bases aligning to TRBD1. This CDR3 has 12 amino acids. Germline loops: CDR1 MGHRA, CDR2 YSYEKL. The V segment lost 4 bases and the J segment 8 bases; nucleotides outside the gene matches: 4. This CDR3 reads CASSPGGYGYTF. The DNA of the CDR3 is TGCGCCAGCAGCCCAGGGGGATACGGCTACACCTTC.

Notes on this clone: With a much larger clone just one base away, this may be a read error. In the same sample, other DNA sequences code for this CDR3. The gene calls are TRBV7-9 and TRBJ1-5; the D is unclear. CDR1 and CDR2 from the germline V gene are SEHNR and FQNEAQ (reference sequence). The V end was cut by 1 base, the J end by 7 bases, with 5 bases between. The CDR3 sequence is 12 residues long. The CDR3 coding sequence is TGTGCCAGCAGCTTAGGGGAGCAGCCCCAGCATTTT. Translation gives CASSLGEQPQHF.